This T cell receptor (beta chain) originates from a study of CD8 T cells in ankylosing spondylitis. Study-level points and caveats: Seemingly distinctive of ankylosing spondylitis blood was a TCR beta motif formed by eight highly homologous variants. Significant enrichment of disease-linked clones was reportedly seen in matched ankylosing spondylitis synovial fluid.

Comments on this clonotype: What it binds is not known.

TCRdb redid the calling of the 5' RACE reads with MiXCR, one entry per CDR3 protein. The repertoire consists of around 770,000 distinct CDR3 sequences, with approximately 10% occurring once and the leading ten covering under 0.6%. The CDR3 runs 15 residues. Per germline, CDR1 SGHTA and CDR2 FQGNSA. The germline V and J ends were trimmed by 4 bases and 1 base, with 14 bases remaining between them. J is TRBJ2-7 and V is TRBV7-2, with D unclear. This clonotype originated in a male donor with ankylosing spondylitis. The sample consisted of blood, either unsorted or a sorted T cell fraction (not recorded which). The CDR3 sequence is CASSSSPSSSYEQYF. Here the CDR3 DNA reads TGTGCCAGCAGCTCAAGTCCATCCTCGTCCTACGAGCAGTACTTC.